The present T cell receptor beta chain was sequenced within a study of T cells in Graves' hyperthyroidism and ophthalmopathy. Study-level points and caveats: The blood repertoire included most of the expanded thyroid clonotypes above 0.001.

Germline V gene lookup returns CDR1 SGHAT and CDR2 FQNNGV. The CDR3 totals 16 residues. V gave up 5 bases and J gave up 0 bases; unmatched junction bases: 8. The investigators amplified TCR beta CDR3 regions from RNA transcripts. First-round RT-PCR with HTBI primers amplified the TCR CDR3 region. TCRdb reprocessed the multiplex PCR reads with MiXCR, giving one entry per CDR3 protein. The table includes under 350,000 distinct CDR3 sequences, roughly 13% detected once. Turning to this clonotype: The antigen remains undetermined.

The source of this sequence is a middle-aged woman with Graves' ophthalmopathy. Input material: blood. The chain recombines TRBV11-2 with TRBJ2-3, with 7 bases fitting TRBD2. This CDR3 is CASSPPGLVSTDTQYF. CDR3 coding DNA: TGTGCCAGCAGCCCGCCTGGACTAGTAAGCACAGATACGCAGTATTTT.